The 5 T cell receptor beta chains below were found in one sample sequenced in a study of a mutant IDH1 vaccine in newly diagnosed glioma. The antigens of these receptors remain unknown. Time point: week 35, safety follow-up. Every single dose of the vaccine, 300 ug of mutant IDH1 20-mer peptide, came with topical imiquimod. Sequenced by immunoSEQ multiplex PCR; TCRdb stores in-frame clones only, minus some. Of tens of thousands of clones in the sample, approximately 80% are singletons; the top ten hold 4% to 5.5%. The sample in question was PBMCs, obtained from a glioma patient whose treatment included an IDH1 peptide vaccine. The receptors come from a woman between 50 and 59 years old with glioma.

This clone was detected only a few times. V usage is TRBV7-6 and J usage is TRBJ1-2, with D perhaps matching TRBD1 (6 bases). V gave up 3 bases and J gave up 8 bases, with 13 bases separating them. The CDR3 runs to 13 residues. Germline assignment: CDR1 SGHVS and CDR2 FNYEAQ. The CDR3 sequence: CASSFTGSGGYTF. In nucleotides, the CDR3 is TGTGCCAGCAGCTTCACAGGGAGTGGGGGCTACACCTTC.

V gene TRBV5-1 combines with J gene TRBJ1-2; 7 positions match TRBD1. V lost 6 bases, J lost 4 bases, and 12 bases stayed unmatched. From germline, CDR1 is SGHRS and CDR2 YFSETQ. This CDR3 is built from 15 residues. The CDR3 spells CASNRGGDPSYGYTF. CDR3 sequence (DNA): TGCGCCAGCAACAGGGGAGGGGATCCTTCCTATGGCTACACCTTC.

Only one count was recorded for this clone. This chain joins TRBV4-3 and TRBJ2-7, with no clear D. V was shortened by 0 bases and J by 12 bases, with 9 bases between the two germline ends. Germline assignment: CDR1 LGHNA and CDR2 YSLEER. This CDR3 comprises 11 residues. CDR3 coding DNA: TGCGCCAGCAGCCAAGATAGACGTTTGTACTTC. Its protein product is CASSQDRRLYF.

About this clone: The junction and the germline gene differ at one end; a read error may be behind it. The J gene is TRBJ2-1, the V gene TRBV6-6; tentative D call: TRBD2 (5 bases). Germline V gives CDR1 MNHNY, CDR2 SVGAGI (reference sequence). The CDR3 sequence is 16 residues long. CDR3 sequence (DNA): TGTGCCAGCAGCCCCCTCCCCGGGGAATCCTCCAATGAGCAGTTCTTC. This translates into CASSPLPGESSNEQFF.

The chain links TRBV30 to TRBJ2-1, with TRBD2 identical over 8 bases. This CDR3 region has 12 residues. V dropped 5 bases and J dropped 9; count of bases not matched to a gene: 6. Germline CDR1 is GTSNPN and CDR2 is SVGIG (reference sequence). The CDR3 nucleotides read TGTGCCTGGTCCGGACTAGCCGGTGAGCAGTTCTTC. It specifies CAWSGLAGEQFF.